This TCR beta chain was profiled in a study of human T cells and chemical hapten exposure. For the study at large: Small volume differences among pooled libraries mainly caused per-sample TCR yield variation.

The ends lost 4 bases at V and 2 bases at J; junction bases unmatched: 9. The CDR3 spans 15 residues. The germline V gene encodes CDR1 SGHKS and CDR2 YYEKEE (reference sequence). The sample holds many counts of this clonotype. Unfractionated whole blood yielded the extracted total RNA. Each cDNA molecule in the library carried unique molecular identifiers. Original methodology: Samples had a median of roughly 100,000 TCRs, ranging roughly 20,000 to 690,600. TCRdb re-analysed the 5' RACE reads in MiXCR, keeping a single row per CDR3 protein. What appears here as the V and J calls and clone size reflects TCRdb's work, not the paper's. Of under 85,000 distinct CDR3 sequences in the sample, 7.7% were seen once.

This chain uses TRBV5-5 with TRBJ2-7, with 7 bases fitting TRBD1. The source of this sequence is a male donor in good health. The CDR3 coding sequence is TGTGCCAGCAGCCTTAACAGGGGCCAAGCCTACGAGCAGTACTTC. This sequence encodes CASSLNRGQAYEQYF.